Listed below are T cell receptor beta chains from one sample, sequenced in a study of T cell responses to AZD1222 COVID-19 vaccine. The data were produced by immunoSEQ multiplex PCR, yet TCRdb's version contains in-frame clones alone and is incomplete. The sample has 160,000 or so clones, around 90% seen once; the top ten hold 0.9% to 1.2%. The sequenced sample was peripheral blood, obtained 28 days after the second AZD1222 dose. The receptors here all came from an adult who received the AZD1222 COVID-19 vaccine. Each CDR3 is given with its conserved first and last residue. The order of the fields is D gene, J gene, clone size, V gene, CDR3 protein, CDR3 DNA. The D gene is left open where the match is weak. Size is omitted from some rows. Given values are once, few, many or a class for expanded clones.

NA | TRBJ1-5 | NA | TRBV3-1/TRBV3-2 | CASSRDFNQPQHF | TGTGCCAGCAGCAGGGACTTCAATCAGCCCCAGCATTTT
NA | TRBJ2-7 | NA | TRBV30 | CAWGQGPLPPEQYF | TGTGCCTGGGGCCAGGGCCCCTTACCTCCCGAGCAGTACTTC
NA | TRBJ2-1 | NA | TRBV6-5 | CASSPQGYEQFF | TGTGCCAGCAGTCCACAGGGTTATGAGCAGTTCTTC
TRBD2 | TRBJ2-3 | NA | TRBV7-9 | CASSLNSGGALGTDTQYF | TGTGCCAGCAGCTTAAATAGCGGGGGGGCCCTGGGCACAGATACGCAGTATTTT
NA | TRBJ2-1 | NA | TRBV2 | CASSVRMEQFF | TGTGCCAGCAGTGTTCGCATGGAGCAGTTCTTC
NA | TRBJ1-5 | few | TRBV6-6 | CASRQLRDQPQHF | TGTGCCAGCAGGCAATTAAGGGATCAGCCCCAGCATTTT
TRBD2 | TRBJ2-5 | NA | TRBV6-5 | CASRGGKETQYF | TGTGCCAGCCGGGGGGGCAAGGAGACCCAGTACTTC
TRBD2 | TRBJ2-1 | NA | TRBV20-1 | CSASRALAGVYNEQFF | TGCAGTGCTAGTCGGGCGCTAGCGGGGGTATACAATGAGCAGTTCTTC
TRBD2 | TRBJ2-3 | NA | TRBV2 | CASLGYGGALDTQYF | TGTGCCAGCCTGGGGTACGGGGGGGCACTAGATACGCAGTATTTT
NA | TRBJ1-1 | NA | TRBV3-1/TRBV3-2 | CASSRTGGFDAFF | TGTGCCAGCAGCAGAACGGGGGGCTTCGACGCTTTCTTT
TRBD1 | TRBJ1-2 | NA | TRBV5-6 | CASSWDRGTYGYTF | TGTGCCAGCAGCTGGGACAGGGGAACCTATGGCTACACCTTC
NA | TRBJ2-2 | NA | TRBV5-6 | CASSLVGNTGELFF | TGTGCCAGCAGCTTGGTTGGGAACACCGGGGAGCTGTTTTTT
NA | TRBJ1-2 | few | TRBV5-6 | CASTPTPVTGYSGYTF | TGTGCCAGCACCCCAACTCCAGTGACAGGATATAGTGGCTACACCTTC